This record covers a single T cell receptor (beta chain). This entry is derived from a study of blood T cell repertoires in COVID-19. Study at large: Sample material is recorded as cDNA or gDNA derived from T cells, B-cell-depleted T cells, or PBMCs.

Per the authors' pipeline: Reference gene primer amplification in the assay estimated nucleated cell counts. Only in-frame clones appear in the TCRdb table, and some are missing; sequencing was by immunoSEQ multiplex PCR. V and J calls and clone size are as listed in that table; D and trimming were resolved from the DNA. The data hold 100,000 to 150,000 clones, with roughly 91% observed a single time. The CDR3 totals 14 residues. Deletions cut 2 bases from V and 3 bases from J, with 11 bases between. Per the germline V gene, CDR1 is MNHEY and CDR2 is SVGEGT. This clonotype was obtained from a human donor in a cohort sampled during active COVID-19. The rearrangement joins TRBV6-2 or TRBV6-3 to TRBJ2-7; tentative D call: TRBD2 (5 bases). The sample was peripheral blood. The CDR3 nucleotides are TGTGCCAGCAGTTACGGGCTAGCTGTCTACGAGCAGTACTTC. This encodes CASSYGLAVYEQYF.